The TCR beta chain under discussion was sequenced for a study of cytomegalovirus exposure and HLA in healthy donors. TCRdb keeps only in-frame clones here, not all; method: immunoSEQ multiplex PCR. The repertoire holds 100,000 to 150,000 clones, with roughly 95% as singletons. This clone was observed a single time. V trimming: 4 bases; J trimming: 7 bases; junction bases outside the gene matches: 10. The germline CDR1 and CDR2 sequences are SGHRS and YFSETQ. The CDR3 totals 14 residues. The sequencing sample was made of PBMCs. The clonotype originates from a man aged 18 to 30 in good health and CMV-seronegative. V is TRBV5-1 and J is TRBJ2-5; 7 nucleotides align to TRBD2. CDR3: CASSPDAPGGTQYF. Written as DNA, the CDR3 is TGCGCCAGCAGCCCCGACGCGCCGGGAGGGACCCAGTACTTC.